Listed below are T cell receptor beta chains from one sample, sequenced in a study of cytomegalovirus exposure and HLA in healthy donors. Libraries were prepared by immunoSEQ multiplex PCR; TCRdb keeps only in-frame clonotypes and omits some of them. The sample consists of around 100,000 clones, over 60% of them appearing once. Sample: PBMCs. The receptors were sampled from a man aged 25 to 40 in good health and CMV-seropositive. CDR3s include the opening cysteine and the closing phenylalanine or tryptophan. The order of the fields is D gene, V gene, J gene, clone size, CDR3 DNA, CDR3 protein. The D gene is left open where the match is weak. Size values are once, few and many counts, or a class for expanded clones, and some rows have none.

d_gene: NA; v_gene: TRBV7-9; j_gene: TRBJ2-2; abundance: once; CDR3nt: TGTTCCAGCAGCTGGGGCGCAGGGGAAGGCACCGGGGAGCTGTTTTTT; CDR3aa: CSSSWGAGEGTGELFF
d_gene: NA; v_gene: TRBV28; j_gene: TRBJ2-7; abundance: few; CDR3nt: TGTGCCAGCCACAGGGTTGGCGAGTCCTACGAGCAGTACTTC; CDR3aa: CASHRVGESYEQYF
d_gene: TRBD1; v_gene: TRBV5-1; j_gene: TRBJ1-6; abundance: NA; CDR3nt: TGCGCCAGCAGCTTACAGGGGACGATTAATTCACCCCTCCACTTT; CDR3aa: CASSLQGTINSPLHF
d_gene: NA; v_gene: TRBV5-4; j_gene: TRBJ2-1; abundance: NA; CDR3nt: TGTGCCAGCAGCCCTATCTCATACGGGTTCGGCGGGCCCTCCAATGAGCAGTTCTTC; CDR3aa: CASSPISYGFGGPSNEQFF
d_gene: TRBD2; v_gene: TRBV9; j_gene: TRBJ2-1; abundance: few; CDR3nt: TGTGCCAGCAGCGCGACGGGACTAGCGGGGGGCCTCCTCTTC; CDR3aa: CASSATGLAGGLLF
d_gene: TRBD1; v_gene: TRBV6-5; j_gene: TRBJ1-1; abundance: few; CDR3nt: TGTGCCAGCAGCCCCGGGACAGGGGTGAACACTGAAGCTTTCTTT; CDR3aa: CASSPGTGVNTEAFF
d_gene: TRBD2; v_gene: TRBV6-5; j_gene: TRBJ2-3; abundance: NA; CDR3nt: TGTGCCAGCAGTCGGGGGACTAGCGGCACAGATACGCAGTATTTT; CDR3aa: CASSRGTSGTDTQYF
d_gene: TRBD2; v_gene: TRBV18; j_gene: TRBJ2-7; abundance: NA; CDR3nt: TGTGCCAGCTCAGCGGGACTAGCGGGGCGGGAGCAGTACTTC; CDR3aa: CASSAGLAGREQYF
d_gene: NA; v_gene: TRBV9; j_gene: TRBJ1-5; abundance: few; CDR3nt: TGTGCCAGCAGCGTAGCTCCAGTCAATCAGCCCCAGCATTTT; CDR3aa: CASSVAPVNQPQHF
d_gene: TRBD2; v_gene: TRBV5-4; j_gene: TRBJ2-1; abundance: NA; CDR3nt: TGTGCCAGCAGCTTAACTAGCGGGGGTAACAATGAGCAGTTCTTC; CDR3aa: CASSLTSGGNNEQFF
d_gene: TRBD1; v_gene: TRBV7-2; j_gene: TRBJ2-1; abundance: once; CDR3nt: TGTGCCAGCAGCCTCTACCGGACAGGGGCCAATGAGCAGTTCTTC; CDR3aa: CASSLYRTGANEQFF
d_gene: NA; v_gene: TRBV19; j_gene: TRBJ1-5; abundance: NA; CDR3nt: TGTGCCAGTAGTTCAACGGAGGGGCGGGTGGCCCAGCATTTT; CDR3aa: CASSSTEGRVAQHF
d_gene: TRBD1; v_gene: TRBV9; j_gene: TRBJ1-2; abundance: NA; CDR3nt: TGTGCCAGCAGCGACAGGGGGATCTCCGGTGGCTACACCTTC; CDR3aa: CASSDRGISGGYTF
d_gene: TRBD1; v_gene: TRBV9; j_gene: TRBJ1-2; abundance: once; CDR3nt: TGTGCCAGCAGCCCCCTGACAGGGGGTGGTGGTGGCTACACCTTC; CDR3aa: CASSPLTGGGGGYTF
d_gene: NA; v_gene: TRBV6-6; j_gene: TRBJ2-1; abundance: few; CDR3nt: TGTGCCAGCAGGGTGAGGCTAGAGCAGTTCTTC; CDR3aa: CASRVRLEQFF
d_gene: TRBD1; v_gene: TRBV5-1; j_gene: TRBJ1-3; abundance: NA; CDR3nt: TGCGCCAGCAGCTCCGGGACAGGGAATGGAAACACCATATATTTT; CDR3aa: CASSSGTGNGNTIYF
d_gene: TRBD1; v_gene: TRBV5-1; j_gene: TRBJ1-1; abundance: NA; CDR3nt: TGCGCCAGCAGGGGACAGGGGACCACTGAAGCTTTCTTT; CDR3aa: CASRGQGTTEAFF
d_gene: NA; v_gene: TRBV19; j_gene: TRBJ1-1; abundance: NA; CDR3nt: TGTGCCAGTAGTAGGGCTGGGGGGGGTGGTGAAGCTTTCTTT; CDR3aa: CASSRAGGGGEAFF
d_gene: NA; v_gene: TRBV4-1; j_gene: TRBJ1-1; abundance: NA; CDR3nt: TGCGCCAGCAGCGAAAAAGGGGCGTCGACCTTATCGAACACTGAAGCTTTCTTT; CDR3aa: CASSEKGASTLSNTEAFF
d_gene: NA; v_gene: TRBV4-1; j_gene: TRBJ2-7; abundance: few; CDR3nt: TGCGCCAGCAGCCAAGGAGAGGGTATTTGGGGCGGAGGGGATTCCTACGAGCAGTACTTC; CDR3aa: CASSQGEGIWGGGDSYEQYF
d_gene: NA; v_gene: TRBV5-4; j_gene: TRBJ2-7; abundance: NA; CDR3nt: TGTGCCAGCAGCCTCCTCGGACAAACCTACGAGCAGTACTTC; CDR3aa: CASSLLGQTYEQYF
d_gene: TRBD1; v_gene: TRBV4-3; j_gene: TRBJ1-2; abundance: NA; CDR3nt: TGCGCCAGCAGCCAGGAGGACAGGGGGCTACTGGGCTACACCTTC; CDR3aa: CASSQEDRGLLGYTF
d_gene: NA; v_gene: TRBV4-1; j_gene: TRBJ1-2; abundance: NA; CDR3nt: TGCGCCAGCAGCCAAGTCGCCACGGATGGCTACACCTTC; CDR3aa: CASSQVATDGYTF
d_gene: NA; v_gene: TRBV19; j_gene: TRBJ2-3; abundance: few; CDR3nt: TGTGCCAGTAGTATATCGGGAGATACGCAGTATTTT; CDR3aa: CASSISGDTQYF
d_gene: NA; v_gene: TRBV25-1; j_gene: TRBJ2-7; abundance: NA; CDR3nt: TGTGCCAGCAGTGAAGAGGGTCAGGGGCTCTCCTGCGAGCAGTACTTC; CDR3aa: CASSEEGQGLSCEQYF
d_gene: NA; v_gene: TRBV19; j_gene: TRBJ1-2; abundance: NA; CDR3nt: TGTGCCAGTAGTATAGCGGACAGCCTCTTCTATGGCTACACCTTC; CDR3aa: CASSIADSLFYGYTF
d_gene: NA; v_gene: TRBV7-9; j_gene: TRBJ2-2; abundance: once; CDR3nt: TGTGCCAGCAGCTCCAGTGTGACGAACACCGGGGAGCTGTTTTTT; CDR3aa: CASSSSVTNTGELFF
d_gene: NA; v_gene: TRBV18; j_gene: TRBJ2-7; abundance: NA; CDR3nt: TGTGCCAGCTCCCCGACCGGGGGCTCCTACGAGCAGTACTTC; CDR3aa: CASSPTGGSYEQYF
d_gene: NA; v_gene: TRBV28; j_gene: TRBJ1-6; abundance: NA; CDR3nt: TGTGCCAGCAGTTATACCTCAGGCAATTCACCCCTCCACTTT; CDR3aa: CASSYTSGNSPLHF